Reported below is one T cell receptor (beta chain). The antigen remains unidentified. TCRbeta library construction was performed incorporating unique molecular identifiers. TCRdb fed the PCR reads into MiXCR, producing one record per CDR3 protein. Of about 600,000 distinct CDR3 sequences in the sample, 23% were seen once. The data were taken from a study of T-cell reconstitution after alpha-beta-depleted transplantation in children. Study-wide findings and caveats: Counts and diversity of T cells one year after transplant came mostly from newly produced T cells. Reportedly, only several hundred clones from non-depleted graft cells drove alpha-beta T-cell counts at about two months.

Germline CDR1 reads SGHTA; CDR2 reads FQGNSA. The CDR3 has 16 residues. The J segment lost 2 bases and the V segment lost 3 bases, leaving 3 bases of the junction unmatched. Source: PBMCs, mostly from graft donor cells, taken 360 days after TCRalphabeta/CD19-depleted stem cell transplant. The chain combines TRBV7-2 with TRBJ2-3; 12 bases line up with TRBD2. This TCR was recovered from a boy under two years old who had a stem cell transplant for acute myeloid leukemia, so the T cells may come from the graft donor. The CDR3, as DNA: TGTGCCAGCAGCTTCCGACTAGCGGGAGACACAGATACGCAGTATTTT. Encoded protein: CASSFRLAGDTDTQYF.